The rows below give T cell receptor beta chains drawn from one sample of a study of T cells in Graves' hyperthyroidism and ophthalmopathy. TCRdb re-analysed the multiplex PCR reads in MiXCR, keeping a single row per CDR3 protein. The top ten hold around a sixth of the sample, which has almost 350,000 distinct CDR3 sequences, 15% to 20% seen once. Sequencing input: blood. The receptors stem from a woman between 40 and 55 years old with Graves' ophthalmopathy. CDR3s include the opening cysteine and the closing phenylalanine or tryptophan. The D gene is left open where the match is weak. Clone sizes are given selectively: once, few, many, or a class where the clone is expanded.

>TRBJ2-5|17|TRBV7-3|-|TRBD2
CASSPPGTSGNRETQYF
TGTGCCAGCAGCCCACCCGGGACTAGCGGGAATAGGGAGACCCAGTACTTC
>TRBJ1-5|19|TRBV28|many|TRBD1
CASSYAGQGRVGSNQPQHF
TGTGCCAGCAGCTACGCGGGACAGGGGAGGGTGGGGAGCAATCAGCCCCAGCATTTT
>TRBJ2-7|15|TRBV28|many|TRBD1
CASNKGQGGIYEQYF
TGTGCCAGCAATAAGGGACAGGGGGGGATCTACGAGCAGTACTTC
>TRBJ2-4|22|TRBV28|-|TRBD1
CASSLRFADRPRKQLAKNIQYF
TGTGCCAGCAGTTTAAGATTCGCGGACAGGCCGAGAAAACAACTAGCCAAAAACATTCAGTACTTC
>TRBJ1-1|14|TRBV7-2|many|-
CASSLEGANTEAFF
TGTGCCAGCAGCTTAGAAGGGGCAAACACTGAAGCTTTCTTT
>TRBJ1-1|12|TRBV28|-|-
CASSTRSSEAFF
TGTGCCAGCAGTACAAGGAGCTCTGAAGCTTTCTTT
>TRBJ2-7|14|TRBV6-1|-|TRBD2
CASTQPGGFGEQYF
TGTGCCAGCACCCAACCGGGGGGGTTCGGCGAGCAGTACTTC
>TRBJ2-5|16|TRBV11-2|many|TRBD2
CASSLVGLARQETQYF
TGTGCCAGCAGCTTAGTGGGACTAGCGAGGCAAGAGACCCAGTACTTC
>TRBJ1-1|14|TRBV30|many|-
CAWSVSRANTEAFF
TGTGCCTGGAGTGTAAGCAGGGCTAACACTGAAGCTTTCTTT
>TRBJ2-7|15|TRBV9|many|-
CASSGRLGASYEQYF
TGTGCCAGCAGCGGGAGACTAGGCGCAAGCTACGAGCAGTACTTC
>TRBJ2-2|13|TRBV12-3/TRBV12-4|many|-
CATALRGDGELFF
TGTGCCACCGCCCTAAGGGGTGACGGGGAGCTGTTTTTT
>TRBJ2-5|16|TRBV11-2|-|-
CASSYSFEGIQETQYF
TGTGCCAGCAGCTATTCCTTCGAGGGGATCCAAGAGACCCAGTACTTC
>TRBJ1-2|14|TRBV12-3/TRBV12-4|many|-
CATLEGSGEYGYTF
TGTGCCACCTTAGAAGGAAGCGGGGAGTATGGCTACACCTTC
>TRBJ2-7|13|TRBV20-1|many|TRBD1
CSASSTGGYEQYF
TGCAGTGCTTCGTCGACAGGGGGCTACGAGCAGTACTTC
>TRBJ1-5|15|TRBV12-3/TRBV12-4|-|TRBD1
CASRLGGQNNQPQHF
TGTGCCAGCAGGCTAGGGGGACAGAACAATCAGCCCCAGCATTTT
>TRBJ1-1|13|TRBV5-1|many|-
CASSWSINTEAFF
TGCGCCAGCAGCTGGAGCATAAACACTGAAGCTTTCTTT
>TRBJ1-5|12|TRBV6-1|many|-
CASSGLGQPQHF
TGTGCCAGCAGTGGTTTGGGGCAGCCCCAGCATTTT